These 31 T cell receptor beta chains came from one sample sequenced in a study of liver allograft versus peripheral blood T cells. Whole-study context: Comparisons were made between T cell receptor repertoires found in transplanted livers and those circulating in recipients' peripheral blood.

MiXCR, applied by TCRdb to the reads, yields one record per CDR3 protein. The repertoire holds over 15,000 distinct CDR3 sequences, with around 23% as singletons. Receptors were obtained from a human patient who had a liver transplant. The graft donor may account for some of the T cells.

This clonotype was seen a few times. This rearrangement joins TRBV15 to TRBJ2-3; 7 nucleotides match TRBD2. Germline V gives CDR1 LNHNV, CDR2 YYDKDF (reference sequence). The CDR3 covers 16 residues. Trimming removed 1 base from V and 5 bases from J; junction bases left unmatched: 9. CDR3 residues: CATSRVPSGVQDTQYF. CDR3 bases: TGTGCCACCAGCAGAGTCCCCAGCGGGGTTCAAGATACGCAGTATTTT.

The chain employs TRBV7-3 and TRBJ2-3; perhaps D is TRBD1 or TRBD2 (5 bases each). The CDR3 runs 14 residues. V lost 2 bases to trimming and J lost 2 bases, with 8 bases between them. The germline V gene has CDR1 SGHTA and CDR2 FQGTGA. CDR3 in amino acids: CASSLLGTTDTQYF. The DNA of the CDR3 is TGTGCCAGCAGCTTACTGGGGACCACAGATACGCAGTATTTT.

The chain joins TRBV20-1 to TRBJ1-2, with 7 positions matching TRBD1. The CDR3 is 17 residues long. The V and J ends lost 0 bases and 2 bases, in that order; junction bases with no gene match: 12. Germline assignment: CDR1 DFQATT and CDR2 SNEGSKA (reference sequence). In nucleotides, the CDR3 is TGCAGTGCTAGAGATCTTACGGGACAGAGATTGAACTATGGCTACACCTTC. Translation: CSARDLTGQRLNYGYTF.

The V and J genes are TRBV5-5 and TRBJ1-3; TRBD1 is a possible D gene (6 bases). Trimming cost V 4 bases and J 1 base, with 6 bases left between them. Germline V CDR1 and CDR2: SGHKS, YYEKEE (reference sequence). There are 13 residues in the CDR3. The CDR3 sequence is CASSGQSGNTIYF. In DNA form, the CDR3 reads TGTGCCAGCAGCGGACAGTCTGGAAACACCATATATTTT.

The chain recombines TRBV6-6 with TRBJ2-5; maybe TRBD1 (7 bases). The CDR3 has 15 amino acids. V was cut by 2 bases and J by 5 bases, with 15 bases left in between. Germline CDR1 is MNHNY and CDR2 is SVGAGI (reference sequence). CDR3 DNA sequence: TGTGCCAGCAGTTACCCCGCAGGGGGGTGGGAGACCCAGTACTTC. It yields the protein CASSYPAGGWETQYF.

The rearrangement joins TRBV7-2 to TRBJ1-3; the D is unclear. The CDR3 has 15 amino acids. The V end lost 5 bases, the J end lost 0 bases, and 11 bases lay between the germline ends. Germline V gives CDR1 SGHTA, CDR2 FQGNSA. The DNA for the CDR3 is TGTGCCAGCAGCCGGACGGAGTTCTCTGGAAACACCATATATTTT. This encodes CASSRTEFSGNTIYF.

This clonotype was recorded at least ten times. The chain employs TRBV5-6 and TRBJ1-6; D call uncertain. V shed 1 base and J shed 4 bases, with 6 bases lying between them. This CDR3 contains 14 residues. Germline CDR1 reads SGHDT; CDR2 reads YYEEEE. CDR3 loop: CASSLPGYNSPLHF. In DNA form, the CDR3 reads TGTGCCAGCAGCTTGCCCGGATATAATTCACCCCTCCACTTT.

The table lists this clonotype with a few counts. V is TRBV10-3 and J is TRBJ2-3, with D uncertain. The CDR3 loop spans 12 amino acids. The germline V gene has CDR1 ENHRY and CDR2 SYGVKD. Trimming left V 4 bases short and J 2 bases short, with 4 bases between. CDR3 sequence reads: CAISAVTDTQYF. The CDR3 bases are TGTGCCATCAGTGCAGTCACAGATACGCAGTATTTT.

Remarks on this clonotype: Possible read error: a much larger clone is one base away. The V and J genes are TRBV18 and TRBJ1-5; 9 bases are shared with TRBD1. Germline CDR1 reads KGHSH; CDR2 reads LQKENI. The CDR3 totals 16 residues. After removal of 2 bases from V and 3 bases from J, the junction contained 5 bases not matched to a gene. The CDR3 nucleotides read TGTGCCAGCTCACCAACAGGGGGCCGGGACAATCAGCCCCAGCATTTT. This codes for CASSPTGGRDNQPQHF. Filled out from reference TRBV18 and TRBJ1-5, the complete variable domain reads NAGVMQNPRHLVRRRGQEARLRCSPMKGHSHVYWYRQLPEEGLKFMVYLQKENIIDESGMPKERFSAEFPKEGPSILRIQQVVRGDSAAYFCASSPTGGRDNQPQHFGDGTRLSIL.

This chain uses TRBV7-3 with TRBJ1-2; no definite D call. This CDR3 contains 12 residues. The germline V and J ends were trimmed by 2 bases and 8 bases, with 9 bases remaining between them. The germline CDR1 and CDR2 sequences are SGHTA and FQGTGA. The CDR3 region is CASSLGREGYTF. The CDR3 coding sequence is TGTGCCAGCAGCTTAGGAAGGGAAGGCTACACCTTC.

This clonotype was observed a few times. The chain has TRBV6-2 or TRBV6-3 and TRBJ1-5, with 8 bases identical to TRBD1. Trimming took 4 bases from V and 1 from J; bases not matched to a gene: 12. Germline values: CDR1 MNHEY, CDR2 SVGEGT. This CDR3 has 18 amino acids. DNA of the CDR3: TGTGCCAGCAGTTCCTGGACAGGGCCCAGAGCGAGCAATCAGCCCCAGCATTTT. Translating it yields CASSSWTGPRASNQPQHF.

CDR3 sequence (DNA): TGCAGCATCCTGACTCCTCAAGAGACCCAGTACTTC. This sequence encodes CSILTPQETQYF. The V call is TRBV29-1, the J call TRBJ2-5; D gene ambiguous. This CDR3 has 12 residues. Trimming removed 8 bases at V and 2 bases at J, with 12 bases between. Per germline, CDR1 SQVTM and CDR2 ANQGSEA.

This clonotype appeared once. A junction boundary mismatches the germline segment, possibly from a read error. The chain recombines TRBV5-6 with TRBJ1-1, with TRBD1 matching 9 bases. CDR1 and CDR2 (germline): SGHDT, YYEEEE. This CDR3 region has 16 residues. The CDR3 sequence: CGSSFTGGALNTEAFF. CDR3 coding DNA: TGTGGCAGCAGCTTTACAGGGGGCGCCTTGAACACTGAAGCTTTCTTT. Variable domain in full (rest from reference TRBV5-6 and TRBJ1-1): DAGVTQSPTHLIKTRGQQVTLRCSPKSGHDTVSWYQQALGQGPQFIFQYYEEEERQRGNFPDRFSGHQFPNYSSELNVNALLLGDSALYLCGSSFTGGALNTEAFFGQGTRLTVV.

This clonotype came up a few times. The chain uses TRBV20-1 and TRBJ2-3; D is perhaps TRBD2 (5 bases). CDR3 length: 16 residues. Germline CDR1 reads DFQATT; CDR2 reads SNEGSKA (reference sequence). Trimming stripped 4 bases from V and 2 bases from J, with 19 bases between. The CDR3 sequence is CSAMSSSSRDTDTQYF. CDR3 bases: TGCAGTGCTATGAGTAGCTCCTCACGGGACACAGATACGCAGTATTTT.

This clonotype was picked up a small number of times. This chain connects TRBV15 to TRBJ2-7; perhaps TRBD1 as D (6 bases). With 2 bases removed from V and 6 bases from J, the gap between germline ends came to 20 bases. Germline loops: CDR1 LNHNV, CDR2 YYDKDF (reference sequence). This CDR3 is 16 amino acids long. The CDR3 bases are TGTGCCACCAGCAGACTAACCGGGACAAAGGCTTTCGAGCAGTACTTC. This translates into CATSRLTGTKAFEQYF.

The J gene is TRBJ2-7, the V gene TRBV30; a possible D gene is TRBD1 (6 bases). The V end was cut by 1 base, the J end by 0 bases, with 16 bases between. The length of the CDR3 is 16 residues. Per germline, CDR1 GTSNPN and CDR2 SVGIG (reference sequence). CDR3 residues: CAWSEKRQENSYEQYF. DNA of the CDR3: TGTGCCTGGAGTGAGAAGAGACAGGAAAACTCCTACGAGCAGTACTTC.

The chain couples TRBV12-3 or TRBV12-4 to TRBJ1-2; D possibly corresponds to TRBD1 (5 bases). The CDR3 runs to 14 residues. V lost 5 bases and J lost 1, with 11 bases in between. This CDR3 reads CASSPGALNYGYTF. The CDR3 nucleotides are TGTGCCAGCAGTCCCGGGGCACTTAACTATGGCTACACCTTC.

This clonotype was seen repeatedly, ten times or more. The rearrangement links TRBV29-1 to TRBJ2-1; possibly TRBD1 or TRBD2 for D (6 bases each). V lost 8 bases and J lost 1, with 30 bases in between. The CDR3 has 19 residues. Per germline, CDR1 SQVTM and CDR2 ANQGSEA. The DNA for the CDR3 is TGCAGCAGCGGCAGGGTAAAGGGGGACTCGAGGGGTTCCTACAATGAGCAGTTCTTC. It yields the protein CSSGRVKGDSRGSYNEQFF.

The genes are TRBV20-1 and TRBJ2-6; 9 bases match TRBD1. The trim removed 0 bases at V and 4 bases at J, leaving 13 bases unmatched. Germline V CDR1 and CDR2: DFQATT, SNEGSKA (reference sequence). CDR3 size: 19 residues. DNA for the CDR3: TGCAGTGCTAGAGATAGAGGGACAGGGTCCCCCCTGGGGGCCAACGTCCTGACTTTC. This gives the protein CSARDRGTGSPLGANVLTF.

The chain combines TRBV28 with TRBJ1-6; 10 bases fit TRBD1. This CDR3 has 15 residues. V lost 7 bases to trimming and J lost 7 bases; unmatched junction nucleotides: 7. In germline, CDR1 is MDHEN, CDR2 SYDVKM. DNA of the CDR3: TGTGCCAGCATTCCGGGACAGGGGTGGAATTCACCCCTCCACTTT. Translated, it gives CASIPGQGWNSPLHF.

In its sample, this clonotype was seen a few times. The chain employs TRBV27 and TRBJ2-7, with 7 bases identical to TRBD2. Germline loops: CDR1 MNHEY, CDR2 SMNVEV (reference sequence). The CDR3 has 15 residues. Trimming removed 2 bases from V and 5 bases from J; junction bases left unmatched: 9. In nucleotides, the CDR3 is TGTGCCAGCAGTTTAAGGCGGGACTACCTAGACGAGCAGTACTTC. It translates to CASSLRRDYLDEQYF.

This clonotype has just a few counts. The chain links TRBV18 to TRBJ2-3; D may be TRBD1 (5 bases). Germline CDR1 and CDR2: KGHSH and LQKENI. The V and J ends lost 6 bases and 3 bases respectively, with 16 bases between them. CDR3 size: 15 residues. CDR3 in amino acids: CASSQGKFVTDTQYF. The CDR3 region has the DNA TGTGCCAGCTCTCAGGGCAAGTTTGTTACAGATACGCAGTATTTT.

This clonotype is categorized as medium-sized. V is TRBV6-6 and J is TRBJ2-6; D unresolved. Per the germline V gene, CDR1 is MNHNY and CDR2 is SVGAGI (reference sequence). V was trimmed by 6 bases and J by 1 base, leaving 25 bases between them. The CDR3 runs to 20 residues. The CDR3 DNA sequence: TGTGCCAGCAGGACCCTTCAAGGCCGTCGGGTTGATTCTGGGGCCAACGTCCTGACTTTC. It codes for CASRTLQGRRVDSGANVLTF.

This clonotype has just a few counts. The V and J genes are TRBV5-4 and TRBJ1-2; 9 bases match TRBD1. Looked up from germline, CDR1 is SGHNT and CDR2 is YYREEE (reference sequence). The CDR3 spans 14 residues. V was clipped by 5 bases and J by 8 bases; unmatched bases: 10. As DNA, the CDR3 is TGTGCCAGCAGTTTGTCACAGGGGGCTCGGGGCTACACCTTC. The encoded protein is CASSLSQGARGYTF.

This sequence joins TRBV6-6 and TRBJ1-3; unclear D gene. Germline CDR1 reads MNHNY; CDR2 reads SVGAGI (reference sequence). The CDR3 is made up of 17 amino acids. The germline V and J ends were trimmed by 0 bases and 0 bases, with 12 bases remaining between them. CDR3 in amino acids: CASSYSSPRLSGNTIYF. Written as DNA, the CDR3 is TGTGCCAGCAGTTACTCGAGCCCCAGACTCTCTGGAAACACCATATATTTT.

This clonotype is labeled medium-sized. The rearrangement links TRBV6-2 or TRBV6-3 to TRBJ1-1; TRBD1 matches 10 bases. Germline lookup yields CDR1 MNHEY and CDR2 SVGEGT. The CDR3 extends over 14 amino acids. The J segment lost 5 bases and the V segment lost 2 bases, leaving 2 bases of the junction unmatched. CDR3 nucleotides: TGTGCCAGCAGTTACCGGACAGGGGGTACTGAAGCTTTCTTT. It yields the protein CASSYRTGGTEAFF.

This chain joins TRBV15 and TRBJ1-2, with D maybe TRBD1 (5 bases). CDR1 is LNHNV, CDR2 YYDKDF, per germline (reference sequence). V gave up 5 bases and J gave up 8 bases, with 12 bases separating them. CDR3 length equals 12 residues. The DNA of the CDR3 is TGTGCCACCAGCGGTGTGGGGCAGGGCTACACCTTC. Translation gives CATSGVGQGYTF.

The CDR3 DNA follows: TGTGCCAGCAGTGGCCCCGCGGGGCCTAAGCTGGGTCAGCAGTTCTTC. Its translation is CASSGPAGPKLGQQFF. J is TRBJ2-1 and V is TRBV6-1, with D maybe TRBD2 (6 bases). V dropped 4 bases and J dropped 11 bases, with 24 bases sitting between them. CDR1 and CDR2 from the germline V gene are MNHNS and SASEGT. This CDR3 region has 16 residues.

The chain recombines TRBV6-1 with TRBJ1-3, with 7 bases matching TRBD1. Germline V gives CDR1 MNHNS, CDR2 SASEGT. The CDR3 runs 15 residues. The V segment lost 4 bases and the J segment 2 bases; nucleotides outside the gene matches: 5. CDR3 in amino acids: CASSGEQGTGNTIYF. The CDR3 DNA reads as TGTGCCAGCAGTGGTGAACAGGGGACTGGAAACACCATATATTTT.

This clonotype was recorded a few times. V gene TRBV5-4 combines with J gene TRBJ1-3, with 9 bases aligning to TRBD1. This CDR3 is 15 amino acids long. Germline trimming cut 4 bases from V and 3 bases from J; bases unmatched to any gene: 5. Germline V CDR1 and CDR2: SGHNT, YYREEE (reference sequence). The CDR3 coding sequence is TGTGCCAGCAGCATACAGGGGGCTGATGGAAACACCATATATTTT. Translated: CASSIQGADGNTIYF.

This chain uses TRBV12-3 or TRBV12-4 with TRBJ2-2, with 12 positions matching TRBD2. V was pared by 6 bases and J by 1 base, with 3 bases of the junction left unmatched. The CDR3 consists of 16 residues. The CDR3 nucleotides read TGTGCCAGCAGCCGGACTAGCGGGGAGAACACCGGGGAGCTGTTTTTT. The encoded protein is CASSRTSGENTGELFF.